This T cell receptor (beta chain) is from a study of somatic mutations in cytotoxic T cells in rheumatoid arthritis. This clone was seen a single time. The method was immunoSEQ multiplex PCR; TCRdb's version includes in-frame clones alone and lacks a portion of them. This table has approximately 18,000 clones, roughly 87% appearing once. Germline CDR1 reads MNHEY; CDR2 reads SMNVEV (reference sequence). V lost 3 bases and J 9 bases, leaving 12 bases between the germline ends. The CDR3 is 13 amino acids. Sequenced: CD8+ T cells sorted from blood. This receptor was identified in an adult with rheumatoid arthritis. The chain carries TRBV27 and TRBJ2-1, with D uncertain. In nucleotides, the CDR3 is TGTGCCAGCAGTTTCCAAGAAAGGCGTGAGCAGTTCTTC. Translated, it gives CASSFQERREQFF.